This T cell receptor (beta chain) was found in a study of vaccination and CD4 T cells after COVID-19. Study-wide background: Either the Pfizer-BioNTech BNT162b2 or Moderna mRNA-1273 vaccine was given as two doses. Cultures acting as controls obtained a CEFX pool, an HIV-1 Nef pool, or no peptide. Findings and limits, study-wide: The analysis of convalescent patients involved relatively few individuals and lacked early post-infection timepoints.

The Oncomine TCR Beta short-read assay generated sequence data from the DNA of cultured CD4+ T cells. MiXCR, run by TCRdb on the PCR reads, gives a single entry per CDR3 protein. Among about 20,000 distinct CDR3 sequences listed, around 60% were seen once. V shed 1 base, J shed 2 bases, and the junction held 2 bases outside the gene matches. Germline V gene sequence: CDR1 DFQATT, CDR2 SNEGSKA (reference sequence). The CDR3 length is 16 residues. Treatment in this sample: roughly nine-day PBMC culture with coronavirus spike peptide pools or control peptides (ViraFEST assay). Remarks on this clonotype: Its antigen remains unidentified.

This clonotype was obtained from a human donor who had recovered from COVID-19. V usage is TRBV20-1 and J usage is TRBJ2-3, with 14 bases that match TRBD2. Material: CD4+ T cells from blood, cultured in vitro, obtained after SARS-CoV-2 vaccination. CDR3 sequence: CSARGLAGGPTDTQYF. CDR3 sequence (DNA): TGCAGTGCTAGAGGACTAGCGGGGGGGCCCACAGATACGCAGTATTTT.